This TCR beta chain was recovered during a study of blood T cell repertoires in COVID-19. About the study: Collection of acute and convalescent COVID-19 samples took place in the United States, Italy and Spain. PBMCs, B-cell-depleted T cells, or T cells were the source of the cDNA or gDNA that made up the material.

Clones were read by immunoSEQ multiplex PCR, and TCRdb kept only the in-frame ones, dropping some. In the table there are under 250,000 clones, more than 70% of which are singletons. V lost 2 bases and J 0 bases, leaving 6 bases between the germline ends. Germline V CDR1 and CDR2: KGHSH, LQKENI. CDR3 size: 14 residues. This TCR came from a woman aged 55-75 years with acute or convalescent COVID-19. The chain links TRBV18 to TRBJ2-3; D is unclear. The specimen sequenced was peripheral blood. The CDR3 spells CASSPATSTDTQYF. CDR3 sequence (DNA): TGTGCCAGCTCACCAGCGACTAGCACAGATACGCAGTATTTT.